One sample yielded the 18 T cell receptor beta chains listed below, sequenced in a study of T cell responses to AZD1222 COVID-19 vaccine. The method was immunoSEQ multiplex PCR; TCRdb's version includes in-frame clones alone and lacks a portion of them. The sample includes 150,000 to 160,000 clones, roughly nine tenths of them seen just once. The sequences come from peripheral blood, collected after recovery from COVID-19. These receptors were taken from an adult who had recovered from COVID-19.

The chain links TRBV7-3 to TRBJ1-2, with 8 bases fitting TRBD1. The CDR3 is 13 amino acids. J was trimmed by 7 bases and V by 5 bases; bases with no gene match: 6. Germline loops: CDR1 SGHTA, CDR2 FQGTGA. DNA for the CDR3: TGTGCCAGCAGCGACCAGGGGGCGGGTGGCTACACCTTC. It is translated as CASSDQGAGGYTF.

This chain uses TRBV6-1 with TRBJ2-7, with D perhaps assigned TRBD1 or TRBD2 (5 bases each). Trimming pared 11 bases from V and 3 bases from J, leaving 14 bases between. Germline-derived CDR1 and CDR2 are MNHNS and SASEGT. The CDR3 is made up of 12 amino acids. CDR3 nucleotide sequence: TGTGCCGCGGTGTCTGGGGGCTACGAGCAGTACTTC. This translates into CAAVSGGYEQYF.

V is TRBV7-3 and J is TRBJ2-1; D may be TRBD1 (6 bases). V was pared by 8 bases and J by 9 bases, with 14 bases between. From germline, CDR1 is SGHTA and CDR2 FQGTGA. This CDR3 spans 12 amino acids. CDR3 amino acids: CASAGANLEQFF. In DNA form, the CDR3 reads TGTGCCAGCGCAGGGGCCAATCTTGAGCAGTTCTTC. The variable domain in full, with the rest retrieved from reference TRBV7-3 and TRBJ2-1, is GAGVSQTPSNKVTEKGKYVELRCDPISGHTALYWYRQSLGQGPEFLIYFQGTGAADDSGLPNDRFFAVRPEGSVSTLKIQRTERGDSAVYLCASAGANLEQFFGPGTRLTVL.

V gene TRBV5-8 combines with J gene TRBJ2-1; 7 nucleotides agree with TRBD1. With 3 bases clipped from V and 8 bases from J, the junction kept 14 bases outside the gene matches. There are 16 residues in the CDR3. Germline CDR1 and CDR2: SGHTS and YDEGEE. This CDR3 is CASSSWTGDLLDEQFF. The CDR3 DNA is TGTGCCAGCAGCTCCTGGACAGGCGACCTTCTCGATGAGCAGTTCTTC.

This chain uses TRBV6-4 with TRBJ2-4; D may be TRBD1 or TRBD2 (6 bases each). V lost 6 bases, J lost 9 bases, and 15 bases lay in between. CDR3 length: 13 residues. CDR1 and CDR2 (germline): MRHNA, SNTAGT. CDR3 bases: TGTGCCAGCAGCGACAGGCGGGACGGCATTCAGTACTTC. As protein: CASSDRRDGIQYF.

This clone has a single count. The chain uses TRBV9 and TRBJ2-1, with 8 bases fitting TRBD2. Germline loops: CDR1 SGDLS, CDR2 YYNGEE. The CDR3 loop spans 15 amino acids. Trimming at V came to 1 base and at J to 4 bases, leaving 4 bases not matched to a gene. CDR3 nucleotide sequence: TGTGCCAGCAGCGTACGACTAGCGAGTTACAATGAGCAGTTCTTC. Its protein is CASSVRLASYNEQFF.

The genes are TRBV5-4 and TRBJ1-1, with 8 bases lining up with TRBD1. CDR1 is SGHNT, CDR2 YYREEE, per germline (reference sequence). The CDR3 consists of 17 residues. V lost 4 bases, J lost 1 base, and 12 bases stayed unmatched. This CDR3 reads CASSPGGRTGRNTEAFF. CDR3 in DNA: TGTGCCAGCAGCCCAGGGGGCCGGACAGGGAGGAACACTGAAGCTTTCTTT.

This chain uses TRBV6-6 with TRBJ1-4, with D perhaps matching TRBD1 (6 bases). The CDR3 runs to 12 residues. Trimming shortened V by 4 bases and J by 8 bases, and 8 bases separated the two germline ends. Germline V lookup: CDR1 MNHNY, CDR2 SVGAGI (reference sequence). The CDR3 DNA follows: TGTGCCAGCAGTTTGAGGGGGGAAAAACTGTTTTTT. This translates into CASSLRGEKLFF.

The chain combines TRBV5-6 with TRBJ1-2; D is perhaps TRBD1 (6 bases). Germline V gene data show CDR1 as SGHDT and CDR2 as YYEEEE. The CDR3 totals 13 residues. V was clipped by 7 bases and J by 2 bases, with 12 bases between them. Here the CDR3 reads CASFRQGNYGYTF. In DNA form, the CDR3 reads TGTGCCAGCTTCCGGCAGGGGAACTATGGCTACACCTTC. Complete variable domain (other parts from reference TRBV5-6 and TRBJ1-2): DAGVTQSPTHLIKTRGQQVTLRCSPKSGHDTVSWYQQALGQGPQFIFQYYEEEERQRGNFPDRFSGHQFPNYSSELNVNALLLGDSALYLCASFRQGNYGYTFGSGTRLTVV.

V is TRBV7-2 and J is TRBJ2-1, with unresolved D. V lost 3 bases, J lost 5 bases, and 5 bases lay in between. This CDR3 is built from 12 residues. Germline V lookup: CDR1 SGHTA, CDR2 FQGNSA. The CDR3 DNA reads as TGTGCCAGCAGCTTGTTCCACAATGAGCAGTTCTTC. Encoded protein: CASSLFHNEQFF.

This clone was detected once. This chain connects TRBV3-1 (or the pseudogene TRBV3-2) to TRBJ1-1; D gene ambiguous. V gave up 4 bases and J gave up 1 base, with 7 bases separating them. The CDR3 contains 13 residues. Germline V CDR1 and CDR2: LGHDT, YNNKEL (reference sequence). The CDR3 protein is CASSPGPNTEAFF. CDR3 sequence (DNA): TGTGCCAGCAGCCCCGGGCCGAACACTGAAGCTTTCTTT.

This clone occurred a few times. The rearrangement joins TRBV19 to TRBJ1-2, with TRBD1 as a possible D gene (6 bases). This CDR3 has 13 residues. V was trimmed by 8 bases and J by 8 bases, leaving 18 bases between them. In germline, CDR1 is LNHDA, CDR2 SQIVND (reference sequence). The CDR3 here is CASLRTDSLGYTF. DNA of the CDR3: TGTGCCAGTCTTAGGACGGACAGTTTAGGCTACACCTTC.

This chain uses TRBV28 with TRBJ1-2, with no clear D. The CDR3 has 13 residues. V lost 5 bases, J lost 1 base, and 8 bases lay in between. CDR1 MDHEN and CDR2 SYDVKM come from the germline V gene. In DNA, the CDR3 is TGTGCCAGCAGTCCCCTAAATAACTATGGCTACACCTTC. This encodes CASSPLNNYGYTF.

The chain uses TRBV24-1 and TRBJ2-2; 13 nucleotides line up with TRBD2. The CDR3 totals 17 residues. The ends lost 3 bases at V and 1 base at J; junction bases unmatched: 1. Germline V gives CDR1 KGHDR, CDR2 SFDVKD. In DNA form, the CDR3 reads TGTGCCACCAGTGATACTAGCGGGAGGGGGAACACCGGGGAGCTGTTTTTT. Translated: CATSDTSGRGNTGELFF.

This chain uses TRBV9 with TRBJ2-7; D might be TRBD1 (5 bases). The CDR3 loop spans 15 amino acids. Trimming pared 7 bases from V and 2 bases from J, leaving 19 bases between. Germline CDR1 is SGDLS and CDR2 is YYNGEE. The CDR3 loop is CASSLGQGGPYEQYF. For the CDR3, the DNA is TGTGCCAGCTCCCTCGGGCAGGGTGGTCCCTACGAGCAGTACTTC.

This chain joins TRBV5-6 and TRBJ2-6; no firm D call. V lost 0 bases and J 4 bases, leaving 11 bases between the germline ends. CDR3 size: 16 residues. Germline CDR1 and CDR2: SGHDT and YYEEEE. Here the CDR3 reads CASSLAVGSGANVLTF. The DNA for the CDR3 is TGTGCCAGCAGCTTGGCCGTGGGTTCCGGGGCCAACGTCCTGACTTTC.

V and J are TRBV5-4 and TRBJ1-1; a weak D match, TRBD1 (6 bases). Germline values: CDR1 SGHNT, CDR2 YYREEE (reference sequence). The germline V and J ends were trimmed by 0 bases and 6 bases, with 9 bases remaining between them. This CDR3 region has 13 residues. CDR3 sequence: CASSLAGAAEAFF. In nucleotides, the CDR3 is TGTGCCAGCAGCTTGGCAGGGGCCGCTGAAGCTTTCTTT. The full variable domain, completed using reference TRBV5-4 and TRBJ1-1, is ETGVTQSPTHLIKTRGQQVTLRCSSQSGHNTVSWYQQALGQGPQFIFQYYREEENGRGNFPPRFSGLQFPNYSSELNVNALELDDSALYLCASSLAGAAEAFFGQGTRLTVV.

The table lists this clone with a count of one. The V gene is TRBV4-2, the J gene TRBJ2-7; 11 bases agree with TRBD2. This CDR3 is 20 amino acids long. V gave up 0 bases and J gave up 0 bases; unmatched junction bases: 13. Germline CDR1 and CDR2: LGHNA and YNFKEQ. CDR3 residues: CASSQEVEGLAALSSYEQYF. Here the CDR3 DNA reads TGTGCCAGCAGCCAAGAGGTTGAGGGACTAGCGGCCCTGAGCTCCTACGAGCAGTACTTC.